The 3 T cell receptor beta chains below were found in one sample sequenced in a study of cytomegalovirus exposure and HLA in healthy donors. Primers included in the PCR were 60 Vbeta and 13 Jbeta primers. TCRdb's copy holds only in-frame clones and misses some; the assay was immunoSEQ multiplex PCR. The table includes some 120,000 clones, over 70% detected once. Sequenced sample: PBMCs. Source of these receptors: a woman aged 18-29 years in good health and CMV-seronegative.

This clone was detected once. The CDR3 bases are TGTGCCAGCAGTTTATTTCAAAATTCACCCCTCCACTTT. This sequence encodes CASSLFQNSPLHF. The chain employs TRBV28 and TRBJ1-6; no definite D call. CDR3 length: 13 amino acids. The germline V gene has CDR1 MDHEN and CDR2 SYDVKM. Trimming took off 1 base at V and 7 bases at J, with 5 bases between the two ends.

V gene TRBV28 combines with J gene TRBJ1-1; the D is unclear. The CDR3 is 10 residues long. Germline V CDR1 and CDR2: MDHEN, SYDVKM. In DNA, the CDR3 is TGTGGGAGTATGGACACTGAAGCTTTCTTT. It is translated as CGSMDTEAFF.

This rearrangement joins TRBV10-2 to TRBJ2-1; D may be TRBD2 (5 bases). The germline gives CDR1 WSHSY, CDR2 SAAADI. The ends were cut back, 9 bases at V and 11 bases at J, with 14 bases in the middle. This CDR3 region has 11 residues. Here the CDR3 reads CASERERQQFF. In nucleotides, the CDR3 is TGCGCCAGTGAAAGGGAGCGGCAGCAGTTCTTC.